This T cell receptor (beta chain) came from a study of T cells in Graves' hyperthyroidism and ophthalmopathy. The CDR3 is 15 amino acids. The V and J ends lost 5 bases and 9 bases respectively, with 20 bases between them. CDR1 and CDR2 from the germline V gene are SNHLY and FYNNEI. This clonotype occurred many times. Its antigen is still unknown. The source material, RNA transcripts, was used to amplify TCR beta CDR3 regions. HTBI primers were employed in a first-round RT-PCR of the TCR CDR3. TCRdb processed the multiplex PCR reads anew with MiXCR; each CDR3 protein has one entry. The sample consists of over 700,000 distinct CDR3 sequences, under 45% of them appearing once. Study results and limitations: Among thyroid clonotypes expanded above 0.001, most also appeared in blood.

The clonotype comes from a woman in her thirties or forties with Graves' hyperthyroidism. The sample was blood. The rearrangement links TRBV2 to TRBJ1-5; TRBD1 is a possible D gene (6 bases). CDR3 sequence reads: CASSRGGAAVSPQHF. The CDR3, as DNA: TGTGCCAGCAGTCGAGGGGGGGCAGCCGTCTCGCCCCAGCATTTT.